This T cell receptor beta chain is from a study of T cells in Graves' hyperthyroidism and ophthalmopathy. Points on this clonotype: A much larger clone differs by one base, so this may be a read error.

Diagnoses rested on clinical symptoms, serum thyroxine and TRAb, thyroid ultrasound and orbital computed tomography. A roughly 9.3 ml volume of fresh peripheral blood provided the PBMCs. Amplified TCR beta CDR3 regions came from RNA transcripts. Researchers ran a first-round RT-PCR on the TCR CDR3 using the HTBI primer set. TCRdb independently ran MiXCR on the multiplex PCR reads; one entry per CDR3 protein. The sample contains approximately 200,000 distinct CDR3 sequences, around 18% of which appear only once. The TCR sequence derives from a man in his forties with Graves' hyperthyroidism. Input material: blood.

The CDR3 loop reads CAWYLPGANVLTF. CDR3 sequence (DNA): TGTGCCTGGTACCTTCCTGGGGCCAACGTCCTGACTTTC. The chain links TRBV30 to TRBJ2-6; D not certain. This CDR3 region has 13 residues. Germline V CDR1 and CDR2: GTSNPN, SVGIG (reference sequence). Trimming took off 5 bases at V and 2 bases at J, with 7 bases between the two ends.